This T cell receptor beta chain was recorded in a study of T-cell memory formation after mild COVID-19. Study details: Clustering of TCRs was largely donor specific. Study-wide points: The finding that pre-infection memory included some responding clones suggested that cross-reactive memory joined. Mostly located in CM and EM were contracting CD4+ clones, with contracting CD8+ clones located in EMRA.

Notes on this clonotype: The antigen remains unidentified.

TCRdb re-called the 5' RACE reads through MiXCR, storing one row per CDR3 protein. The sample lists 300,000 to 400,000 distinct CDR3 sequences; 25% to 30% were seen once. This CDR3 spans 16 amino acids. Germline V gene data show CDR1 as LGHNA and CDR2 as YNFKEQ. Losses at the gene ends were 4 bases for V and 0 bases for J; bases not matched to a gene: 6. Material for sequencing was PBMCs or a T cell subset sorted from them (not recorded which). V usage is TRBV4-2 and J usage is TRBJ1-3; 7 bases agree with TRBD1. This receptor was obtained from an adult woman who had mild COVID-19 (a few samples of this study predate the infection). Cell type and time point are not known. CDR3 coding DNA: TGTGCCAGCAGCCGGGACAGCCCACACTCTGGAAACACCATATATTTT. The encoded protein is CASSRDSPHSGNTIYF.